This record looks at one T cell receptor beta chain sequence and its context. No antigen is known for it. Base qualities are not recorded, but no much larger clone differs from it by a single base. The data are from a study of cytomegalovirus exposure and HLA in healthy donors (dated by TCRdb to 2015 to 2018). Regarding the research as a whole: According to an earlier analysis of several hundred of the donors, about 190 million T cells yielded 117 million unique TCR beta sequences and about 300 Gb of sequence data. Several DR-DQ haplotypes were handled as single units for association and clustering because linkage in the cohort was strong. All discovery cohort repertoires had been generated on a single sequencing platform. Among under 450 genotyped donors of the cohort, an average of around 240,000 unique TCR beta nucleotide sequences were sequenced per donor, roughly a sixth of them non-productive. An earlier analysis of 500 to 750 of the donors applied high-throughput TCR beta sequencing to assess whether each TCR beta V gene segment acted as functional or pseudogenic. The number of donors typed differed by locus, with 629-630 for A, B, C, DRB1 and DQB1, more than 500 for DQA1, some 570 for DPA1, and around 430 for DPB1. The study profiled the T cell repertoires of more than 500 subjects by immunosequencing and related them to cytomegalovirus serostatus. A later analysis re-examined previously published TCR beta repertoires from just over 650 donors and added high-resolution HLA genotyping to investigate patterns of TCR occurrence. Class I and class II HLA loci were covered by the typing at four-digit resolution. Along with the roughly 610-subject first cohort, a separate validation cohort of over a hundred different subjects was used. Donor age, sex, ethnicity and CMV serostatus were compiled together with the repertoire data. A later genetic analysis took genome-wide SNP genotypes for about 65% of the 666 donors and used that subset as a discovery cohort. Approximately 310 gigabases of sequencing data and around 87 million unique TCR sequences were included in an early release covering about 600 HLA-typed donors. In the later analysis, no new phenotypic data were used to find candidate immune exposures; instead, reliance was placed on TCR beta sequences and their occurrence across donors. Of the roughly 390 genotyped donors, roughly 80% fell in the genetic ancestry cluster associated with self-reported Caucasian donors. High-throughput TCR immunosequencing, statistical association of individual TCRs with disease status, and machine learning were combined to predict cytomegalovirus infection status. The aim of the study was to test whether cataloging public T cell receptors could identify signatures of past pathogen exposure. Broad study findings and their caveats: A cluster of highly shared sequence variants was judged likely to be a technical artifact of the sequencing pipeline. Sequencing depth was assumed to be roughly uniform across donors in the presence/absence analyses, though that assumption may not hold. While some public TCRs were present in many individuals, most TCR sequences turned up only very rarely across donors. The cohort was sequenced for TCR beta chains only, and without alpha or paired-chain data the features that could be detected were limited. Compared with equally common non-associated chains, HLA-associated TCR beta chains in a later analysis were more clonally expanded and had lower generation probabilities. HLA typing was unavailable for some donors at each locus, so association tests used only the typed subset. In a later genetic analysis, fewer N-insertions in productive TCRs were reported among donors in an Asian-associated ancestry cluster than the roughly 700-donor mean. A further reported finding was that TCR beta sequences accurately predicted the HLA-A and HLA-B alleles for most subjects in the first cohort. When HLA alleles, especially DR and DQ, strongly co-occurred, attributing TCR associations to individual alleles was difficult. The authors suggested that the approach could potentially be generalized to other disease states and immunological phenotypes. A later genetic analysis associated a missense DCLRE1C variant with V-gene and J-gene trimming of TCR beta chains, and an independent cohort replicated the association. A total of 150 or so TCR beta chains were listed by the study as associated with cytomegalovirus. Most CMV-associated TCR beta chains appeared to be HLA-restricted in a later analysis, and the HLA associations seemed to be driven largely by CMV exposure. Correlated functional status among segregating V segments might be attributable to linkage disequilibrium, but an unknown experimental factor could not be ruled out. In vitro tests confirmed that a few of the cytomegalovirus-associated TCR beta chains recognize cytomegalovirus antigens. A later analysis found that TCR association rates varied across HLA loci, with DRB1 alleles showing the most associated TCRs and HLA-C alleles the fewest. The 87-base-pair reads could not distinguish some IMGT-functional V segments, including TRBV6-2 and TRBV6-3, so those segments were excluded. Several of the top co-occurrence clusters appeared to be linked to parvovirus B19, influenza, CMV and Epstein-Barr virus, according to a later analysis. CMV serostatus was the only immune exposure information available for the cohort. In an earlier analysis of about 550 of the donors, most TCR beta V segments were observed in productive rearrangements about 90% or about 30% of the time, broadly matching IMGT annotations. Specific HLA alleles were associated with more than 15,000 TCR beta sequences at a false discovery rate of 0.05 in a later analysis. Approximately 18 rarely observed V segments, including chromosome 9 orphons, were excluded from the earlier analysis of several hundred of the donors because counts were too low. The classifier was reported to diagnose cytomegalovirus status with high specificity and sensitivity in both the original cohort and the validation cohort.

Receptor amplification or capture employed the immunoSEQ multiplex PCR assay. For the multiplex PCR, a mixture combining 60 forward primers for TCR Vbeta segments and 13 reverse primers for TCR Jbeta segments was used. The CDR3 region of rearranged TCR beta genes was amplified from genomic DNA by a multiplex PCR assay. On the Illumina HiSeq System, the amplified TCR beta libraries were sequenced as 87-base-pair reads. Processing in the source paper ran as follows. A later analysis tallied approximately 87 million unique TCR beta chains across the 666 repertoires, and about 12 million of those chains were shared by two or more donors. Raw reads were error-corrected and collapsed into unique sequences by a nearest-neighbor algorithm in which closely related sequences were merged to remove PCR and sequencing errors. V, D and J gene segments were assigned by aligning CDR3 sequences to IMGT reference sequences. For a sequence to be retained, a match of at least six nucleotides to both a V gene segment and a J gene segment was required. A rearrangement counted as productive if the CDR3 had no stop codons and remained in frame with V and J, and every other rearrangement counted as non-productive. CDR3 was defined by IMGT convention, running from the second conserved V-encoded cysteine to the conserved J-encoded phenylalanine. Sequences without an unambiguous match to a single V gene segment were excluded from the earlier analysis of approximately 560 of the donors. An earlier analysis of a few hundred of the donors called V segments functional above 56.7% productive rearrangements and segregating when the between-donor standard deviation exceeded 5%. To diagnose cytomegalovirus status from the catalog of TCR beta chain sequences, a statistical classification framework was built. In a later analysis, V and J genes were assigned by comparing TCR nucleotide sequences against IMGT/GENE-DB human TR gene sequences. The TCRdist pipeline was used in a later analysis to assign CDR3 sequences and most-parsimonious VDJ recombination scenarios. A later analysis defined each TCR beta chain by its CDR3 amino acid sequence plus V-gene family, and excluded reads lacking a unique V-gene family. To address suspected cross-contamination and a sequencing artifact, a later analysis removed approximately 590 highly shared, low-generation-probability nucleotide sequences. In a later analysis, a clonal expansion index was calculated for each public chain from normalized within-repertoire ranks of inferred template counts. A later analysis computed generation probabilities with a VDJ recombination model fitted to out-of-frame rearrangements, and checked the results against IGoR. Hypergeometric tests were used in a later analysis to score TCR-TCR, TCR-HLA and TCR-CMV co-occurrence, with a repertoire-size bias correction applied to the TCR pairs. In a later analysis, false discovery rates were estimated by permuting HLA or CMV assignments 20 times. In a later analysis, co-occurring TCRs were grouped using DBSCAN, and TCRdist sequence similarity was added for clustering within HLA-allele-positive subsets. For co-occurrence clustering, repertoires with fewer than 30,000 or more than 120,000 public chains were excluded, along with a handful of repertoires with anomalous nucleotide sharing. Sourced from immuneACCESS, this table was stored by TCRdb with only in-frame sequences that have V and J called. A share of the clones is absent; for the studies checked, an unresolved V gene accounts for under half, and the remainder has no known explanation. V and J calls and clone size come straight from that table; D and trimming were deduced from the DNA. This sample holds 150,000 or so clones; about 76% were observed only once. Approximately 8% of the sample is taken by the ten largest.

The cohort comprised around 700 healthy bone marrow donors. All cohort members were sampled while nominally healthy, although unrecorded immune exposures were likely present. The donor was CMV seropositive and belonged to the group of more than 250 seropositive cohort members. Every donor gave a peripheral blood sample, and the peripheral blood mononuclear cells from that sample were used for TCR beta sequencing. The Qiagen DNeasy Blood Extraction Kit was used to extract genomic DNA from the blood cell samples. V drops 6 bases and J drops 4 bases, leaving 19 bases in between. Per the germline V gene, MDHEN is the CDR1 and SYDVKM is the CDR2. There are 16 amino acids in the CDR3, from cysteine to phenylalanine inclusive. Kept here is only the CDR3 DNA, which spans 48 bases and is read in frame from base 1.

The V and J genes are TRBV28 and TRBJ1-5; a tentative D match to TRBD1 spans 5 bases. The sequencing input was PBMCs. This clonotype was sampled from a man aged 30 to 45 in good health and CMV-seropositive. At the DNA level, the sequence is TGTGCCAGCAGAATCGTCGGGGGACTCCGTAATCAGCCCCAGCATTTT. It codes for CASRIVGGLRNQPQHF.